This T cell receptor beta chain was identified in a study of lymphopenia after photon versus proton radiotherapy. Findings and caveats of the study: Proton therapy kept repertoires fairly stable, unlike photons, which gained effector/memory cells. After lymphocyte nadir, photon-treated repertoires showed oligoclonal expansion, especially CD8+ Temra. Post-nadir TCR diversity decline inversely tracked overall survival among those who died. Only patients who died were analyzed for survival; proton advantage is unproven.

Points on this clone: No antigen is known for it.

Trimming shortened V by 0 bases and J by 7 bases, and 7 bases separated the two germline ends. The CDR3 has 13 residues. Germline CDR1 reads SNHLY; CDR2 reads FYNNEI. Sequenced by immunoSEQ multiplex PCR; TCRdb stores in-frame clones only, minus some. The repertoire holds some 30,000 clones, with approximately 84% as singletons. This TCR was sampled from a woman between 65 and 79 years old with pancreatic cancer. The source was peripheral blood, collected from a patient treated with proton-based radiotherapy. The J gene is TRBJ2-1, the V gene TRBV2, with D unclear. The CDR3 bases are TGTGCCAGCAGTGAAGCTAGCTATAATGAGCAGTTCTTC. Translating it yields CASSEASYNEQFF.